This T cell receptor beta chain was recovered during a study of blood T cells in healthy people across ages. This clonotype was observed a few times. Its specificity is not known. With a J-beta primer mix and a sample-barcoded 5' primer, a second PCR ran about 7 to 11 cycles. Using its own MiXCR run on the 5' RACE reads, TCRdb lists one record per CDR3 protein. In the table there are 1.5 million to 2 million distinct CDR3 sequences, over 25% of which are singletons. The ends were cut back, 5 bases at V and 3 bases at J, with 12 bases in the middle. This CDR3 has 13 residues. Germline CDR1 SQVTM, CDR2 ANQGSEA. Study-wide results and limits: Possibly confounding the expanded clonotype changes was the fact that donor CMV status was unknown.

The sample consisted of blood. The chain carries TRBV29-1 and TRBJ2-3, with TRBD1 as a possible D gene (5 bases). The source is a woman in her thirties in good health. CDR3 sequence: CSVRRGGTDTQYF. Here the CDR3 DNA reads TGCAGCGTTCGAAGGGGTGGAACAGATACGCAGTATTTT.